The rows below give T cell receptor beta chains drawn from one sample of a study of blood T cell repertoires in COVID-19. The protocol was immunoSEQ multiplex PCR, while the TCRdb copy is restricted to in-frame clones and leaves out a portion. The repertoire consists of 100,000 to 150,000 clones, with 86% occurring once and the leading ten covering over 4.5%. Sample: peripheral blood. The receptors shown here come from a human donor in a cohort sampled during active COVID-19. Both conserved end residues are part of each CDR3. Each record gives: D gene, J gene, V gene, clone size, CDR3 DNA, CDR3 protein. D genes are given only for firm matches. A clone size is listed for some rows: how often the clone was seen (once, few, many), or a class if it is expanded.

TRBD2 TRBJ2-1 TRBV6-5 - TGTGCCAGCAGTTACGCGGGAGGGCCTCGCGGTAAGCAGTTCTTC CASSYAGGPRGKQFF
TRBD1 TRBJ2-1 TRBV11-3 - TGTGCCAGCAGCTTAGGGACAGGGTGGTCCTACAATGAGCAGTTCTTC CASSLGTGWSYNEQFF
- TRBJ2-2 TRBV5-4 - TGTGCCAGCAGCTTTGGGGGCACTTCCATCACCGGGGAGCTGTTTTTT CASSFGGTSITGELFF
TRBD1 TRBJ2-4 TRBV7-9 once TGTGCCAGCAGCTCCGGGACAGGGCCTTTGGACATTCAGTACTTC CASSSGTGPLDIQYF
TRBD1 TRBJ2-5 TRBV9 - TGTGCCAGCAGCGGGGGACAGTCCCAAGAGACCCAGTACTTC CASSGGQSQETQYF
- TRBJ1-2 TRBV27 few TGTGCCAGCAGTTTAAATAGGGGAAGTGGCTACACCTTC CASSLNRGSGYTF
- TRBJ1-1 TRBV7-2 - TGTGCCAGCAGCCGCCACACCTCGAACACTGAAGCTTTCTTT CASSRHTSNTEAFF
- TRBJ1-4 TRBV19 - TGTGCCAGTAGACTGGCAACTAATGAAAAACTGTTTTTT CASRLATNEKLFF
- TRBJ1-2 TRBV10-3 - TGTGCCATCAGTGTTACAGAGAATGGCTACACCTTC CAISVTENGYTF
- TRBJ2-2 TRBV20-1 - TGCAGTGCTAGTCTCACAGACAACACCGGGGAGCTGTTTTTT CSASLTDNTGELFF
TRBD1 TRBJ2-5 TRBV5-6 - TGTGCCAGCAGCTTGAGGCAGGGGGTCGAGACCCAGTACTTC CASSLRQGVETQYF
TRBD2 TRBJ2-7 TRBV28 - TGTGCCAGCAGTTTACCCACTAGCGGGTTCTCCTACGAGCAGTACTTC CASSLPTSGFSYEQYF
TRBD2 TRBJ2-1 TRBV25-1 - TGTGCCAGCAGTGAATATCGTAGCGGGAGCCCCTACAATGAGCAGTTCTTC CASSEYRSGSPYNEQFF
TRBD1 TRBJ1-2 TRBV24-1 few TGTGCCACCAGTGGGGACAGAATTAACTATGGCTACACCTTC CATSGDRINYGYTF
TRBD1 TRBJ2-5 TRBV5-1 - TGCGCCAGCAGCCCTGACAGGGGGCAAGAGACCCAGTACTTC CASSPDRGQETQYF
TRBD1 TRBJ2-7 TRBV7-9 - TGTGCCAGCAGCTTAACCGGGACAGGACAGTCCTACGAGCAGTACTTC CASSLTGTGQSYEQYF
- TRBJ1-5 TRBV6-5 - TGTGCCAGCAGTTCAGGGGCCGGGCAGCCCCAGCATTTT CASSSGAGQPQHF
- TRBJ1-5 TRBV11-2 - TGTGCCAGCAGCTCGGGGGGGGTCCCGGGCAATCAGCCCCAGCATTTT CASSSGGVPGNQPQHF
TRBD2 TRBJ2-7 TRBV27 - TGTGCCAGCAGTCCCGGCCCGGGACTAGCGGGAGGCACCTACGAGCAGTACTTC CASSPGPGLAGGTYEQYF
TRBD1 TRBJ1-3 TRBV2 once TGTGCCAGCAGGGGATCGGGACAGGGTTTAATTATATTCGCGGACACCATATATTTT CASRGSGQGLIIFADTIYF
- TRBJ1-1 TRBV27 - TGTGCCAGCAGTTTAACCCCCCAGGGTTTGAACACTGAAGCTTTCTTT CASSLTPQGLNTEAFF
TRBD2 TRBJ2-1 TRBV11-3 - TGTGCCAGCAGCACGGGGGGCTCCTACAATGAGCAGTTCTTC CASSTGGSYNEQFF
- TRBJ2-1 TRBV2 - TGTGCCAGCAGTGTGAGGCCTGAGCAGTTCTTC CASSVRPEQFF
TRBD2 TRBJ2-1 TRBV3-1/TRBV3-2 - TGTGCCAGGGACCTAGGCGGGAGGAAGAGAAATGAGCAGTTCTTC CARDLGGRKRNEQFF
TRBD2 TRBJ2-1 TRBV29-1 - TGCAGCGGTAGCGGGAGGGCCTGGTACGATGAGCAGTTCTTC CSGSGRAWYDEQFF
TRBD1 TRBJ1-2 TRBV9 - TGTGCCAGCAGCGTTTCCTCGACAGGGTACAATGGCTACACCTTC CASSVSSTGYNGYTF
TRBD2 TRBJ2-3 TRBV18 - TGTGCCAGCTCGCCCAACGCACCAGCTCATAGCGGGAGCATCACAGATACGCAGTATTTT CASSPNAPAHSGSITDTQYF
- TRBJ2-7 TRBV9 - TGTGCCAGCAGCCAAGAGCGTATCTCCTACGAGCAGTACTTC CASSQERISYEQYF
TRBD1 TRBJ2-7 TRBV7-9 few TGTGCCAGCAGCGGAATCGGGACAGGTAACGAGCAGTACTTC CASSGIGTGNEQYF
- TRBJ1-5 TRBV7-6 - TGTGCCAGCAGCCTCAACTATCAGCCCCAGCATTTT CASSLNYQPQHF